This T cell receptor (beta chain) was observed in a study of blood T cell repertoires in COVID-19 (dated by TCRdb to 2020 to 2022). Background on the whole study: Samples covering the acute and convalescent phases of COVID-19 were provided by collaborators in the United States, Italy and Spain. HLA class I and class II types, where available, came from metadata supplied by the sample provider rather than from assay-based typing. Sample metadata almost always included a de-identified subject ID, COVID-19 status, age in years and sex. Samples were obtained from the ongoing ImmuneRACE study (first 160 participants) and from 1,200 or so subjects provided by 6 global collaborators. The repertoires were released in a freely available public database intended as a resource for research on the immune response to SARS-CoV-2. The dataset comprised deeply sampled blood TCRbeta repertoires from subjects exposed to, actively infected with, or recovered from COVID-19. The material from the prospective study consisted of cDNA or gDNA derived from T cells, B-cell-depleted T cells, or PBMCs. Beyond this particular receptor, the publication reports: Clinical and demographic metadata were provided uncurated, with the amount varying by source and participant.

TCRbeta CDR3 regions were amplified from genomic DNA by means of the immunoSEQ Assay, a bias-controlled multiplex PCR. Under the source paper's analysis protocol: The number of nucleated cells in each sample was estimated by amplification of reference gene primers within the assay. Sequence reads were collapsed and filtered to measure the absolute abundance of every unique TCRbeta CDR3 rearrangement. For each sample, productive Simpson clonality was calculated as the square root of Simpson's diversity index across productive rearrangements. Not all clones reach the TCRdb copy of this immuneACCESS table, which keeps in-frame sequences only. Checked studies attribute under half of the gap to unresolved V genes and leave the rest unexplained. V and J calls and clone size are as listed in that table; D and trimming were resolved from the DNA. The sample records around 200,000 clones, around nine tenths of which are singletons. The ten most abundant clones make up 3.7% of the sample.

Looking up the germline V gene yields CDR1 MNHEY and CDR2 SVGAGI. Including the terminal cysteine and phenylalanine, the CDR3 comprises 14 residues. The sequence is cut down to CDR3 DNA, 42 bases in frame from base 1. The V end loses 7 bases and the J end loses 5 bases, and a stretch of 15 bases separates them. Collaborating institutions collected whole blood in K2EDTA tubes following their own protocols. For TCRbeta analysis, collaborator samples were shipped as frozen whole blood, as isolated PBMCs, or as DNA extracted from either sample type. This clone showed up just once. Its binding antigen is unknown. The sample holds no much larger clone one base away, and base qualities are not on file.

This TCR was recovered from a man aged 18 to 30 with active or convalescent COVID-19. The chain is assembled from TRBV6-5 and TRBJ2-1, with TRBD1 tentatively as D gene (7 bases match). The sample was peripheral blood. DNA sequence: TGTGCCAGCACACAGGGGAGGATCAACAATGAGCAGTTCTTC. This gives the protein CASTQGRINNEQFF.